Listed here is a single T cell receptor beta chain. Its antigen is not identified. This sample stems from a study of OX40 agonist ivuxolimab in advanced cancers. Clones were sequenced by immunoSEQ multiplex PCR, and TCRdb holds only the in-frame ones, with some missing. The table lists 40,000 or so clones, roughly 92% of them singletons. Trimming stripped 3 bases from V and 5 bases from J, with 8 bases between. The CDR3 covers 13 residues. Per the germline V gene, CDR1 is WSHSY and CDR2 is SAAADI. Study results and limitations: Expanded clones tended on average to be more numerous among CD8+ T cells than CD4+.

J is TRBJ1-3 and V is TRBV10-2; no clear D gene. This clonotype originated in an adult with an advanced solid tumor such as melanoma, head and neck, liver or kidney cancer. The source material was CD4+ or CD8+ T cells sorted from blood, sampled in a trial of the OX40 agonist ivuxolimab. The CDR3 loop reads CASSENTRNTIYF. In nucleotides, the CDR3 is TGCGCCAGCAGTGAAAACACGCGAAACACCATATATTTT.